These 17 T cell receptor beta chains were all obtained from the same sample, sequenced in a study of T cell changes during pregnancy in multiple sclerosis. Clones were sequenced by immunoSEQ multiplex PCR, and TCRdb holds only the in-frame ones, with some missing. The sample has about 58,000 clones, 91% seen once; the top ten hold about 0.49%. The specimen comprised CD4+ T cells from peripheral blood mononuclear cells, sampled after pregnancy. The receptors shown here come from a female donor in good health, enrolled as a control in a pregnancy study.

V is TRBV27 and J is TRBJ1-1; possible D gene TRBD1, 6 bases. V lost 8 bases and J lost 5, with 18 bases in between. CDR3 length: 14 residues. Germline CDR1 is MNHEY and CDR2 is SMNVEV (reference sequence). The CDR3 sequence: CASRGQQGGTEAFF. CDR3 nucleotide sequence: TGTGCCAGCCGTGGGCAACAGGGCGGGACTGAAGCTTTCTTT.

The chain joins TRBV10-1 to TRBJ1-5; D is possibly TRBD1 (6 bases). Germline V lookup: CDR1 WNHNN, CDR2 SYGVQD (reference sequence). Trimming removed 4 bases at V and 2 bases at J, with 9 bases between. This CDR3 contains 14 residues. The CDR3 nucleotides are TGCGCCAGCAGTGCAAACAGGGGCAATCAGCCCCAGCATTTT. It codes for CASSANRGNQPQHF.

V usage is TRBV7-2 and J usage is TRBJ1-5, with 9 bases identical to TRBD1. The CDR3 is 16 residues long. Trimming cost V 1 base and J 5 bases; bases outside gene matches: 6. Germline CDR1 and CDR2: SGHTA and FQGNSA. The CDR3 coding sequence is TGTGCCAGCAGCTTAGGGGACAGGGCCCTTTATCAGCCCCAGCATTTT. It translates to CASSLGDRALYQPQHF.

The genes are TRBV9 and TRBJ1-1; TRBD1 might be the D (5 bases). This CDR3 spans 14 amino acids. Trimming left V 0 bases short and J 5 bases short, with 11 bases between. CDR1 is SGDLS, CDR2 YYNGEE, per germline. CDR3 loop: CASSVDARGTEAFF. The CDR3 region has the DNA TGTGCCAGCAGCGTAGATGCCCGGGGGACTGAAGCTTTCTTT.

This chain joins TRBV7-3 and TRBJ1-2; no firm D call. Trimming left V 5 bases short and J 4 bases short, with 17 bases between. The V gene's germline CDR1 is SGHTA and CDR2 FQGTGA. The CDR3 length is 15 residues. CDR3 residues: CASSPDPGGAYGYTF. The CDR3 DNA reads TGTGCCAGCAGCCCCGACCCCGGCGGTGCCTATGGCTACACCTTC.

CDR3: CASTLSGGRQVGYF. In DNA form, the CDR3 reads TGTGCCAGCACCTTATCGGGGGGCCGACAGGTTGGGTATTTT. This chain connects TRBV2 to TRBJ2-3; a weak D match, TRBD2 (7 bases). This CDR3 is 14 amino acids long. V was cut by 7 bases and J by 14 bases, with 25 bases left in between. In germline, CDR1 is SNHLY, CDR2 FYNNEI.

V usage is TRBV30 and J usage is TRBJ1-1; 10 bases agree with TRBD1. Germline lookup yields CDR1 GTSNPN and CDR2 SVGIG (reference sequence). V lost 1 base to trimming and J lost 5 bases; unmatched junction nucleotides: 7. The CDR3 extends over 15 amino acids. The CDR3 sequence: CAWSGNPGQGTEAFF. The DNA for the CDR3 is TGTGCCTGGAGTGGTAACCCGGGACAGGGGACTGAAGCTTTCTTT.

The rearrangement uses TRBV7-3 and TRBJ2-1, with 8 bases lining up with TRBD2. The V and J ends lost 2 bases and 8 bases, in that order; junction bases with no gene match: 8. CDR3 size: 15 residues. Germline values: CDR1 SGHTA, CDR2 FQGTGA. CDR3 amino acids: CASSLRGGGGDEQFF. CDR3 nucleotides: TGTGCCAGCAGCTTACGGGGGGGCGGAGGGGATGAGCAGTTCTTC. Variable domain in full (rest from reference TRBV7-3 and TRBJ2-1): GAGVSQTPSNKVTEKGKYVELRCDPISGHTALYWYRQSLGQGPEFLIYFQGTGAADDSGLPNDRFFAVRPEGSVSTLKIQRTERGDSAVYLCASSLRGGGGDEQFFGPGTRLTVL.

The genes are TRBV30 and TRBJ1-5, with 11 bases lining up with TRBD1. This CDR3 spans 14 amino acids. The V segment lost 2 bases and the J segment 9 bases; nucleotides outside the gene matches: 6. In germline, CDR1 is GTSNPN, CDR2 SVGIG (reference sequence). CDR3 coding DNA: TGTGCCTGGAGTTGGACAGGGGGCGTCGGGCCCCAGCATTTT. Amino acid sequence: CAWSWTGGVGPQHF. Combining the CDR3 with reference TRBV30 and TRBJ1-5 gives the whole variable domain SQTIHQWPATLVQPVGSPLSLECTVEGTSNPNLYWYRQAAGRGLQLLFYSVGIGQISSEVPQNLSASRPQDRQFILSSKKLLLSDSGFYLCAWSWTGGVGPQHFGDGTRLSIL.

This chain joins TRBV7-6 and TRBJ2-7; 7 bases match TRBD1. The CDR3 length is 14 residues. Germline V lookup: CDR1 SGHVS, CDR2 FNYEAQ. V was pared by 5 bases and J by 5 bases, with 9 bases of the junction left unmatched. CDR3 coding DNA: TGTGCCAGCAGCCCCACGGGACAGCGTCACGAGCAGTACTTC. It encodes CASSPTGQRHEQYF.

Only one count was recorded for this clone. The genes are TRBV7-8 and TRBJ1-3; D gene unclear. The CDR3 is made up of 15 amino acids. V was pared by 4 bases and J by 3 bases, with 13 bases between. The germline gives CDR1 SGHVS, CDR2 FQNEAQ. The chain's CDR3 is CASSSAAGYGNTIYF. DNA of the CDR3: TGTGCCAGCAGCTCGGCCGCAGGTTATGGAAACACCATATATTTT. Drawing the rest from reference TRBV7-8 and TRBJ1-3, the complete variable domain is GAGVSQSPRYKVAKRGQDVALRCDPISGHVSLFWYQQALGQGPEFLTYFQNEAQLDKSGLPSDRFFAERPEGSVSTLKIQRTQQEDSAVYLCASSSAAGYGNTIYFGEGSWLTVV.

The DNA for the CDR3 is TGTGCCAGCAGCGCACTCGACAGGGGTAACACCGGGGAGCTGTTTTTT. As protein: CASSALDRGNTGELFF. This chain joins TRBV9 and TRBJ2-2; 8 nucleotides match TRBD1. Losses at the gene ends were 3 bases for V and 2 bases for J; bases not matched to a gene: 6. The V gene's germline CDR1 is SGDLS and CDR2 YYNGEE. CDR3 length: 16 amino acids.

This chain joins TRBV6-6 and TRBJ1-6; D may be TRBD1 (6 bases). The germline V gene encodes CDR1 MNHNY and CDR2 SVGAGI (reference sequence). V shed 7 bases and J shed 9 bases, with 13 bases lying between them. CDR3 length: 13 residues. In DNA, the CDR3 is TGTGCCAGCAACGCGCAGGGGAGTTCACCCCTCCACTTT. Its translation is CASNAQGSSPLHF.

This clone was detected ten times or more. The gene calls are TRBV5-1 and TRBJ2-2; the D is unclear. This CDR3 has 14 amino acids. V lost 3 bases and J 4 bases, leaving 10 bases between the germline ends. Germline V gene sequence: CDR1 SGHRS, CDR2 YFSETQ. The CDR3 loop is CASSSYEITGELFF. CDR3 nucleotide sequence: TGCGCCAGCAGCTCATACGAGATCACCGGGGAGCTGTTTTTT. The full variable domain, its missing parts supplied by reference TRBV5-1 and TRBJ2-2, is KAGVTQTPRYLIKTRGQQVTLSCSPISGHRSVSWYQQTPGQGLQFLFEYFSETQRNKGNFPGRFSGRQFSNSRSEMNVSTLELGDSALYLCASSSYEITGELFFGEGSRLTVL.

V gene TRBV6-6 combines with J gene TRBJ2-5; 7 bases match TRBD1. This CDR3 comprises 15 residues. Germline trimming cut 7 bases from V and 2 bases from J; bases unmatched to any gene: 10. Germline loops: CDR1 MNHNY, CDR2 SVGAGI (reference sequence). The CDR3 nucleotides read TGTGCCAGCAACTACCGGACAGGTCTTCAAGAGACCCAGTACTTC. It specifies CASNYRTGLQETQYF.

The chain couples TRBV29-1 to TRBJ1-1; tentatively, D is TRBD1 (5 bases). This CDR3 contains 14 residues. Trimming stripped 7 bases from V and 1 base from J, with 16 bases between. The V gene's germline CDR1 is SQVTM and CDR2 ANQGSEA. The chain's CDR3 is CSAKLGQRNTEAFF. CDR3 nucleotide sequence: TGCAGCGCGAAACTGGGGCAGCGGAACACTGAAGCTTTCTTT.

The V call is TRBV6-1, the J call TRBJ2-5; 7 bases line up with TRBD1. Trimming took 5 bases from V and 4 from J; bases not matched to a gene: 4. Germline CDR1 and CDR2: MNHNS and SASEGT. This CDR3 region has 13 residues. The CDR3 bases are TGTGCCAGCAGTCCTACAGGGGTAGAGACCCAGTACTTC. Its protein is CASSPTGVETQYF.